These T cell receptor beta chains were read from a single sample in a study of response to subunit inactivated influenza vaccine. TCRdb re-analysed the RT-PCR reads in MiXCR, keeping a single row per CDR3 protein. The sample includes a few hundred thousand distinct CDR3 sequences, about a fifth of them seen just once. Sequenced material: PBMCs from blood, taken 21 months after vaccination. The source is a man aged 50 to 69 who received an inactivated influenza vaccine. The CDR3 runs from the conserved cysteine through the conserved F or W. D genes are given only for firm matches. Clone size is given for some rows only: seen once, a few or many times, or a class if the clone is expanded.

D gene: -
V gene: TRBV10-3
J gene: TRBJ1-5
clone size: few
CDR3 protein: CAISEGPGASNQPQHF
CDR3 DNA: TGTGCCATCAGTGAGGGTCCGGGGGCCAGCAATCAGCCCCAGCATTTT

D gene: -
V gene: TRBV6-5
J gene: TRBJ1-1
clone size: many
CDR3 protein: CASSTLVRDTEAFF
CDR3 DNA: TGTGCCAGCAGTACCCTGGTCCGGGACACTGAAGCTTTCTTT

D gene: -
V gene: TRBV20-1
J gene: TRBJ2-7
clone size: -
CDR3 protein: CSVRKNEQYF
CDR3 DNA: TGCAGTGTTAGAAAGAACGAGCAGTACTTC

D gene: -
V gene: TRBV6-2/TRBV6-3
J gene: TRBJ1-1
clone size: -
CDR3 protein: CASSSVLLGSRTEAFF
CDR3 DNA: TGTGCCAGCAGCTCGGTCCTCCTGGGGTCGAGGACTGAAGCTTTCTTT

D gene: TRBD1
V gene: TRBV10-3
J gene: TRBJ1-2
clone size: -
CDR3 protein: CAISETGVNYGYTF
CDR3 DNA: TGTGCCATCAGTGAAACAGGGGTTAACTATGGCTACACCTTC

D gene: TRBD1
V gene: TRBV5-1
J gene: TRBJ2-3
clone size: -
CDR3 protein: CASSRGQGAGTDTQYF
CDR3 DNA: TGCGCCAGCAGCAGGGGACAGGGGGCTGGCACAGATACGCAGTATTTT

D gene: -
V gene: TRBV10-2
J gene: TRBJ1-3
clone size: -
CDR3 protein: CASSAGSGNTIYF
CDR3 DNA: TGCGCCAGCAGCGCAGGGAGTGGAAACACCATATATTTT

D gene: -
V gene: TRBV6-1
J gene: TRBJ2-7
clone size: -
CDR3 protein: CAIFRVGHYEQYF
CDR3 DNA: TGTGCGATTTTCCGAGTCGGTCACTACGAGCAGTACTTC

D gene: -
V gene: TRBV13
J gene: TRBJ2-1
clone size: -
CDR3 protein: CASSASGPGDEQFF
CDR3 DNA: TGTGCCAGCAGCGCCTCAGGGCCGGGGGATGAGCAGTTCTTC

D gene: -
V gene: TRBV5-1
J gene: TRBJ2-2
clone size: few
CDR3 protein: CASSPRLANTGELFF
CDR3 DNA: TGCGCCAGCAGCCCGAGGCTCGCGAACACCGGGGAGCTGTTTTTT

D gene: TRBD2
V gene: TRBV29-1
J gene: TRBJ2-1
clone size: few
CDR3 protein: CSAAGLALNEQFF
CDR3 DNA: TGCAGCGCAGCGGGACTAGCGCTCAATGAGCAGTTCTTC

D gene: -
V gene: TRBV11-2
J gene: TRBJ1-3
clone size: -
CDR3 protein: CASSLTQGNGNTIYF
CDR3 DNA: TGTGCCAGCAGCTTAACTCAGGGGAACGGAAACACCATATATTTT

D gene: -
V gene: TRBV9
J gene: TRBJ2-7
clone size: few
CDR3 protein: CASSVEEGTYEQYF
CDR3 DNA: TGTGCCAGCAGCGTAGAAGAGGGCACCTACGAGCAGTACTTC

D gene: -
V gene: TRBV28
J gene: TRBJ2-1
clone size: few
CDR3 protein: CASSITGYNEQFF
CDR3 DNA: TGTGCCAGCAGTATCACAGGTTACAATGAGCAGTTCTTC

D gene: -
V gene: TRBV11-1
J gene: TRBJ2-2
clone size: -
CDR3 protein: CASSFNRDGELFF
CDR3 DNA: TGTGCCAGCAGCTTCAATCGGGACGGGGAGCTGTTTTTT

D gene: -
V gene: TRBV4-3
J gene: TRBJ1-4
clone size: once
CDR3 protein: CASSRTGREKLFF
CDR3 DNA: TGCGCCAGCAGCCGTACCGGGAGGGAAAAACTGTTTTTT

D gene: -
V gene: TRBV28
J gene: TRBJ2-4
clone size: -
CDR3 protein: CASSLEYIQYF
CDR3 DNA: TGTGCCAGCAGTTTGGAGTACATTCAGTACTTC

D gene: TRBD2
V gene: TRBV5-1
J gene: TRBJ2-6
clone size: -
CDR3 protein: CASSPALAGVSGANVLTF
CDR3 DNA: TGCGCCAGCAGCCCAGCCCTAGCGGGAGTCTCTGGGGCCAACGTCCTGACTTTC

D gene: -
V gene: TRBV20-1
J gene: TRBJ2-3
clone size: many
CDR3 protein: CSARDWAGTDTQYF
CDR3 DNA: TGCAGTGCTAGAGATTGGGCGGGCACAGATACGCAGTATTTT

D gene: TRBD1
V gene: TRBV7-8
J gene: TRBJ1-2
clone size: many
CDR3 protein: CASSEGQNYGYTF
CDR3 DNA: TGTGCCAGCAGCGAGGGACAGAACTATGGCTACACCTTC

D gene: -
V gene: TRBV6-2/TRBV6-3
J gene: TRBJ1-5
clone size: -
CDR3 protein: CASARDGNQPQHF
CDR3 DNA: TGTGCCAGCGCGAGAGATGGCAATCAGCCCCAGCATTTT

D gene: TRBD1
V gene: TRBV6-5
J gene: TRBJ1-5
clone size: few
CDR3 protein: CASSSGTASNQPQHF
CDR3 DNA: TGTGCCAGCAGTTCCGGGACAGCTAGCAATCAGCCCCAGCATTTT

D gene: -
V gene: TRBV28
J gene: TRBJ2-2
clone size: -
CDR3 protein: CASSFPDAVRGELFF
CDR3 DNA: TGTGCCAGCAGTTTTCCGGACGCCGTGAGGGGGGAGCTGTTTTTT

D gene: -
V gene: TRBV9
J gene: TRBJ2-2
clone size: few
CDR3 protein: CASSVIALDTGELFF
CDR3 DNA: TGTGCCAGCAGCGTAATAGCCTTAGACACCGGGGAGCTGTTTTTT

D gene: TRBD1
V gene: TRBV28
J gene: TRBJ1-2
clone size: few
CDR3 protein: CASREGARDYGYTF
CDR3 DNA: TGTGCCAGCAGGGAGGGGGCGCGGGACTATGGCTACACCTTC

D gene: TRBD2
V gene: TRBV12-3/TRBV12-4
J gene: TRBJ2-2
clone size: -
CDR3 protein: CASRSSGSFAGELFF
CDR3 DNA: TGTGCCAGCAGATCTAGCGGGAGTTTCGCCGGGGAGCTGTTTTTT

D gene: -
V gene: TRBV11-2
J gene: TRBJ2-2
clone size: -
CDR3 protein: CASSLEWVNTGELFF
CDR3 DNA: TGTGCCAGCAGCTTAGAGTGGGTGAACACCGGGGAGCTGTTTTTT

D gene: -
V gene: TRBV4-3
J gene: TRBJ1-5
clone size: few
CDR3 protein: CASSQEKGGQPQHF
CDR3 DNA: TGCGCCAGCAGCCAAGAGAAGGGTGGCCAGCCCCAGCATTTT

D gene: -
V gene: TRBV9
J gene: TRBJ1-6
clone size: few
CDR3 protein: CASSPRQGFYSPLHF
CDR3 DNA: TGTGCCAGCAGCCCCCGCCAGGGTTTTTATTCACCCCTCCACTTT

D gene: -
V gene: TRBV4-2
J gene: TRBJ1-3
clone size: few
CDR3 protein: CASSQQTRDPGNTIYF
CDR3 DNA: TGTGCCAGCAGCCAACAGACCAGGGACCCTGGAAACACCATATATTTT

D gene: TRBD2
V gene: TRBV28
J gene: TRBJ2-5
clone size: -
CDR3 protein: CASGRSGGWETQYF
CDR3 DNA: TGTGCCAGCGGGCGTTCGGGGGGTTGGGAGACCCAGTACTTC

D gene: TRBD2
V gene: TRBV20-1
J gene: TRBJ2-3
clone size: many
CDR3 protein: CSARSPGLAGGSGTDTQYF
CDR3 DNA: TGCAGTGCTAGAAGCCCGGGACTAGCGGGGGGCAGCGGCACAGATACGCAGTATTTT

D gene: -
V gene: TRBV28
J gene: TRBJ2-7
clone size: -
CDR3 protein: CASSSPTDGPSYEQYF
CDR3 DNA: TGTGCCAGCAGTTCACCTACGGACGGTCCCTCCTACGAGCAGTACTTC

D gene: TRBD1
V gene: TRBV20-1
J gene: TRBJ1-2
clone size: few
CDR3 protein: CSARVGDRGYYGYTF
CDR3 DNA: TGCAGTGCTAGAGTTGGGGACAGGGGGTATTATGGCTACACCTTC

D gene: TRBD2
V gene: TRBV20-1
J gene: TRBJ2-7
clone size: many
CDR3 protein: CSARIDKASGFSYEQYF
CDR3 DNA: TGCAGTGCTAGAATAGACAAGGCTAGCGGGTTCTCCTACGAGCAGTACTTC

D gene: -
V gene: TRBV12-3/TRBV12-4
J gene: TRBJ1-4
clone size: many
CDR3 protein: CASSLWNEKLFF
CDR3 DNA: TGTGCCAGCAGTTTGTGGAATGAAAAACTGTTTTTT

D gene: -
V gene: TRBV20-1
J gene: TRBJ2-7
clone size: few
CDR3 protein: CSASDLATSYEQYF
CDR3 DNA: TGCAGTGCTAGTGATCTAGCGACCTCCTACGAGCAGTACTTC

D gene: TRBD2
V gene: TRBV2
J gene: TRBJ2-1
clone size: many
CDR3 protein: CASSAGLVTTYNEQFF
CDR3 DNA: TGTGCCAGCAGTGCGGGACTAGTTACAACCTACAATGAGCAGTTCTTC

D gene: TRBD1
V gene: TRBV7-2
J gene: TRBJ1-4
clone size: -
CDR3 protein: CASSFDRGAAMGEKLFF
CDR3 DNA: TGTGCCAGCAGCTTCGACAGGGGTGCGGCTATGGGTGAAAAACTGTTTTTT

D gene: -
V gene: TRBV4-3
J gene: TRBJ1-4
clone size: -
CDR3 protein: CASSQAQGEKLFF
CDR3 DNA: TGCGCCAGCAGCCAAGCACAGGGTGAAAAACTGTTTTTT

D gene: -
V gene: TRBV12-3/TRBV12-4
J gene: TRBJ2-4
clone size: -
CDR3 protein: CASSLERGNIQYF
CDR3 DNA: TGTGCCAGCAGTTTAGAGAGGGGGAACATTCAGTACTTC

D gene: -
V gene: TRBV12-3/TRBV12-4
J gene: TRBJ1-5
clone size: few
CDR3 protein: CASSKGDWGNQPQHF
CDR3 DNA: TGTGCCAGCAGCAAGGGAGATTGGGGCAATCAGCCCCAGCATTTT

D gene: -
V gene: TRBV5-1
J gene: TRBJ2-2
clone size: few
CDR3 protein: CASKQDSNTGELFF
CDR3 DNA: TGCGCCAGCAAACAGGACAGTAACACCGGGGAGCTGTTTTTT

D gene: -
V gene: TRBV7-2
J gene: TRBJ1-4
clone size: few
CDR3 protein: CASSLGTVNEKLFF
CDR3 DNA: TGTGCCAGCAGCTTAGGGACGGTAAATGAAAAACTGTTTTTT

D gene: TRBD1
V gene: TRBV3-1
J gene: TRBJ1-4
clone size: few
CDR3 protein: CASSQGTGSEKLFF
CDR3 DNA: TGTGCCAGCAGCCAGGGGACAGGGAGTGAAAAACTGTTTTTT

D gene: -
V gene: TRBV6-1
J gene: TRBJ2-7
clone size: -
CDR3 protein: CASHPTAAYEQYF
CDR3 DNA: TGTGCCAGTCACCCCACAGCGGCCTACGAGCAGTACTTC

D gene: TRBD2
V gene: TRBV29-1
J gene: TRBJ2-1
clone size: -
CDR3 protein: CSLRTSGGSYNEQFF
CDR3 DNA: TGCAGCTTGCGAACTAGCGGAGGTTCCTACAATGAGCAGTTCTTC

D gene: -
V gene: TRBV3-1
J gene: TRBJ2-7
clone size: few
CDR3 protein: CASSQDHSSYEQYF
CDR3 DNA: TGTGCCAGCAGCCAAGATCACAGCTCCTACGAGCAGTACTTC

D gene: -
V gene: TRBV7-2
J gene: TRBJ1-5
clone size: -
CDR3 protein: CASSSQATNQPQHF
CDR3 DNA: TGTGCCAGCAGCTCCCAGGCTACCAATCAGCCCCAGCATTTT

D gene: -
V gene: TRBV5-6
J gene: TRBJ2-7
clone size: -
CDR3 protein: CASSFRYSYEQYF
CDR3 DNA: TGTGCCAGCAGCTTTAGATATTCCTACGAGCAGTACTTC

D gene: TRBD1
V gene: TRBV6-1
J gene: TRBJ1-1
clone size: -
CDR3 protein: CASSEAWTGVVYTEAFF
CDR3 DNA: TGTGCCAGCAGTGAAGCTTGGACAGGGGTGGTGTACACTGAAGCTTTCTTT